This TCR beta chain was profiled in a study of CD8+ T cells in alopecia areata. Study-wide results and limits: Patients shared TCRs less clearly than mice did, possibly owing to HLA. In lesional scalp, particularly from alopecia totalis/universalis, clonality was higher than in normal scalp.

This sample's treatment: oral pan-JAK inhibitor, 5-10 mg twice daily. The investigators collected lesional scalp punch biopsies and peripheral blood from alopecia areata patients. As the sequencing template, cDNA was produced by extracting RNA and reverse transcribing it. Libraries were prepared by immunoSEQ multiplex PCR; TCRdb keeps only in-frame clonotypes and omits some of them. This sample has under 250,000 clones, with approximately 72% found just once. On this clone: Antigen specificity is unknown.

The germline CDR1 and CDR2 sequences are SNHLY and FYNNEI. The CDR3 extends over 14 amino acids. Trimming cost V 7 bases and J 4 bases; bases outside gene matches: 4. This chain joins TRBV2 and TRBJ2-2; 9 bases line up with TRBD2. This sequence originates from a human donor with alopecia areata. Source: CD4+ T cells sorted from blood, taken at week 44, from a patient treated with tofacitinib. CDR3 nucleotide sequence: TGTGCCAGCATAGCGGGGGAAGTCACCGGGGAGCTGTTTTTT. Protein sequence: CASIAGEVTGELFF.